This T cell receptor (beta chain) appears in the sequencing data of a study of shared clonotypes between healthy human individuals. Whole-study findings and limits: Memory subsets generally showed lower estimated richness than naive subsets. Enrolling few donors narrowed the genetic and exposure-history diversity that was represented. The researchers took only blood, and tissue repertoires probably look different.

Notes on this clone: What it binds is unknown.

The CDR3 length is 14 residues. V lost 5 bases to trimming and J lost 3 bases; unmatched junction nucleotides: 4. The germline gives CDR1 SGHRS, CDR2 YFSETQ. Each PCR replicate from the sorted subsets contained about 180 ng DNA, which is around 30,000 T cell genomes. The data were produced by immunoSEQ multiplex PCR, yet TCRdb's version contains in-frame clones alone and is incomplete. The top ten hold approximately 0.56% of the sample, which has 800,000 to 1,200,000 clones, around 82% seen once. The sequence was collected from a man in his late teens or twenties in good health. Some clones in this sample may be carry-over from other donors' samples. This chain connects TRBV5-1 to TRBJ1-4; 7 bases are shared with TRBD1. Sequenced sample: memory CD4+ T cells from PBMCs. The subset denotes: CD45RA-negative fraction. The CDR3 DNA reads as TGCGCCAGCAGTTCAGGGGGGCCTAATGAAAAACTGTTTTTT. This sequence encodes CASSSGGPNEKLFF.